This TCR beta chain was profiled in a study of T cells after yellow fever vaccination. On the study more broadly: Low-cell-number fractions were prepared with SMART-Seq v4 Ultra Low Input.

The germline V gene has CDR1 GTSNPN and CDR2 SVGIG (reference sequence). This CDR3 spans 12 amino acids. Trimming took 4 bases from V and 0 from J, leaving 6 bases between them. This clonotype showed up just a few times. The antigen is undetermined. Broader study findings: The booster response re-showed most primary clones: around 96% CD4, approximately 90% CD8.

In making TCR cDNA, 5'RACE template switching added a universal primer site and UMIs to it. TCRdb reanalysed the 5' RACE reads using MiXCR and keeps one entry per CDR3 protein. The sample lists fewer than 450,000 distinct CDR3 sequences, around 8.1% occurring once. The input for sequencing was PBMCs, taken approximately 47 days after the first yellow fever vaccination. This TCR was sampled from a man aged 18 to 30 who received the YFV17D yellow fever vaccine. The rearrangement uses TRBV30 and TRBJ2-5; no reliable D call. DNA for the CDR3: TGTGCCTGGACAGAGTACCAAGAGACCCAGTACTTC. Its protein product is CAWTEYQETQYF.